A selection of T cell receptor beta chains follows, all from one sample in a study of identical twins. MiXCR, run by TCRdb on the 5' RACE reads, gives a single entry per CDR3 protein. In the table there are over 600,000 distinct CDR3 sequences, 21% of which are singletons. These records were also assigned to another study, of T cells expressing NK-cell markers.

Sequenced: PBMCs. These receptors came from a woman under 30 in good health. CDR3s include the opening cysteine and the closing phenylalanine or tryptophan. D genes are given only for firm matches. Rows may omit the clone size; those that give it use once, few, many or a size class.

V gene	J gene	D gene	clone size	CDR3 DNA	CDR3 protein
TRBV10-1	TRBJ2-1	TRBD2	few	TGCGCCAGCAGTGAGCGGGGGGGCGCGCTCAATGAGCAGTTCTTC	CASSERGGALNEQFF
TRBV5-1	TRBJ1-1	.	.	TGCGCCAGCAGCCAGCAGGTTGGGGCTTTCTTT	CASSQQVGAFF
TRBV18	TRBJ2-1	.	.	TGTGCCAGCTCACCACTAGCCATTAACAATGAGCAGTTCTTC	CASSPLAINNEQFF
TRBV11-2	TRBJ2-1	TRBD1	.	TGTGCCAGCAGCCCCCTAACGGTAGCAGGGGGGCAGTTCTTC	CASSPLTVAGGQFF
TRBV28	TRBJ2-5	.	.	TGTGCCAGCAGGACAACCCAAGAGACCCAGTACTTC	CASRTTQETQYF
TRBV20-1	TRBJ2-2	TRBD2	many	TGCAGTGCTAGAGAACTAGCGGGAGGGAACACCGGGGAGCTGTTTTTT	CSARELAGGNTGELFF
TRBV5-1	TRBJ2-7	.	few	TGCGCCAGCAAGGAGGATTACTACGAGCAGTACTTC	CASKEDYYEQYF
TRBV7-2	TRBJ1-5	.	.	TGTGCCAGCAGCCACCCTTCGGGGCCCCAGCATTTT	CASSHPSGPQHF
TRBV5-1	TRBJ1-6	.	many	TGCGCCAGCAGCTTGGGTAGAGATTCACCCCTCCACTTT	CASSLGRDSPLHF
TRBV12-3/TRBV12-4	TRBJ1-1	TRBD1	few	TGTGCCAGCACCATACAGGGGACCAACACTGAAGCTTTCTTT	CASTIQGTNTEAFF
TRBV5-1	TRBJ1-1	TRBD1	few	TGCGCCAGCAGCCTCGACACAGGGGGCACTGAAGCTTTCTTT	CASSLDTGGTEAFF
TRBV15	TRBJ2-3	.	few	TGTGCCACCAGCCGGGGTGGGGTATTGGATACGCAGTATTTT	CATSRGGVLDTQYF
TRBV7-9	TRBJ2-1	.	few	TGTGCCAGCAGCTTGCCCACCAACAATGAGCAGTTCTTC	CASSLPTNNEQFF
TRBV7-8	TRBJ2-1	TRBD2	.	TGTGCCAGCAGCTCGACGACTAGCGGGGTGGATGAGCAGTTCTTC	CASSSTTSGVDEQFF
TRBV11-1	TRBJ1-2	.	.	TGTGCCAGCAGCTTAGGCATCAGCAACAGGGTCCCGGACGACTATGGCTACACCTTC	CASSLGISNRVPDDYGYTF
TRBV6-1	TRBJ2-7	.	.	TGTGCCAGCAGTGCGAGAGGGATCGAGCAGTACTTC	CASSARGIEQYF
TRBV6-1	TRBJ2-7	.	many	TGTGCCAGCAGCTCCCCGGAGGGCCATTACGAGCAGTACTTC	CASSSPEGHYEQYF
TRBV12-3/TRBV12-4	TRBJ2-1	TRBD2	.	TGTGCCAGCAGGGGGACTAGCGGGAGGGTAGAGCAGTTCTTC	CASRGTSGRVEQFF
TRBV3-1	TRBJ2-7	TRBD2	.	TGTGCCAGCAGCTTGTTAGCGGGAGGAAAATCCTACGAGCAGTACTTC	CASSLLAGGKSYEQYF
TRBV20-1	TRBJ2-1	TRBD2	.	TGCAGTGCTTGGGCGGGGGTGAGCTCCTACAATGAGCAGTTCTTC	CSAWAGVSSYNEQFF
TRBV5-1	TRBJ1-1	TRBD1	.	TGCGCCAGCAGTATGACAGGGGGTACTGAAGCTTTCTTT	CASSMTGGTEAFF
TRBV5-1	TRBJ1-2	.	.	TGCGCCAGCAGCATCGGGGCGGAAGAGTCCTATGGCTACACCTTC	CASSIGAEESYGYTF
TRBV12-3/TRBV12-4	TRBJ2-1	TRBD1	many	TGTGCCAGCAGTTTTAGACAGGGCGTACGCTACAATGAGCAGTTCTTC	CASSFRQGVRYNEQFF
TRBV25-1	TRBJ2-5	TRBD1	.	TGTGCCAGCAGTGTCCCCGGGACAGGGGTTTTTGGTGGAGAGACCCAGTACTTC	CASSVPGTGVFGGETQYF
TRBV20-1	TRBJ2-7	.	few	TGCAGTGCTAGGGTGGGGACGCTTGGCAACGAGCAGTACTTC	CSARVGTLGNEQYF
TRBV6-6	TRBJ1-6	.	few	TGTGCCAGCATCCGGGACGGAAATTCACCCCTCCACTTT	CASIRDGNSPLHF
TRBV4-1	TRBJ2-7	.	.	TGCGCCAGCAGCCAAAGCAACCGCTACGAGCAGTACTTC	CASSQSNRYEQYF
TRBV6-5	TRBJ2-7	.	few	TGTGCCAGCAGTTACCAGGGGGGCTACGAGCAGTACTTC	CASSYQGGYEQYF
TRBV7-2	TRBJ2-7	.	.	TGTGCCAGCAGCTACAAGGGGGGACGGATTGTTCCCTACGAGCAGTACTTC	CASSYKGGRIVPYEQYF
TRBV29-1	TRBJ2-2	.	many	TGCAGCGTGTACACGTTCGCGAACACCGGGGAGCTGTTTTTT	CSVYTFANTGELFF
TRBV20-1	TRBJ2-3	TRBD2	many	TGCAGTGCTATTAGCGGGGGAGGGGATACGCAGTATTTT	CSAISGGGDTQYF
TRBV7-6	TRBJ2-5	.	.	TGTGCCAGCAGCCCGTGGGGGGCTCAAGAGACCCAGTACTTC	CASSPWGAQETQYF
TRBV5-1	TRBJ2-3	TRBD1	.	TGCGCCAGCAGCATCCGACAGGGTGGCACAGATACGCAGTATTTT	CASSIRQGGTDTQYF
TRBV10-3	TRBJ2-5	.	many	TGTGCCATCAGTGACGCGGGACTCCAAGGGACCCAGTACTTC	CAISDAGLQGTQYF
TRBV4-1	TRBJ2-1	.	.	TGCGCCAGCAGCCAAGATCTTTCGCGGAGCTCCTACAATGAGCAGTTCTTC	CASSQDLSRSSYNEQFF
TRBV20-1	TRBJ1-2	.	few	TGCAGTGCTGACAACCCGCTTGGACCCTACTATGGCTACACCTTC	CSADNPLGPYYGYTF
TRBV30	TRBJ1-1	.	few	TGTGCCTGGGCAGCTAACACTGAAGCTTTCTTT	CAWAANTEAFF
TRBV3-1	TRBJ2-3	.	.	TGTGCCAGCAGCCGGTACGGAGGGTCCACAGATACGCAGTATTTT	CASSRYGGSTDTQYF
TRBV30	TRBJ1-4	.	few	TGTGCCTGGAGTATCCGGGAAAAACTGTTTTTT	CAWSIREKLFF
TRBV10-3	TRBJ2-1	.	few	TGTGCCAGCCGGGACCGTTTCCTTTTTCCCAATGAGCAGTTCTTC	CASRDRFLFPNEQFF
TRBV5-1	TRBJ2-7	.	.	TGCGCCAGCAGCTTGGTACCGGCTAGCGCAGAAGTCTACGAGCAGTACTTC	CASSLVPASAEVYEQYF
TRBV7-2	TRBJ2-7	TRBD2	.	TGTGCCAGCAGCTTACGCGGCGGGGGGGCCTCTTACGAGCAGTACTTC	CASSLRGGGASYEQYF
TRBV10-3	TRBJ2-2	.	.	TGTGCCATGGGTAGTGAAACCGGGGAGCTGTTTTTT	CAMGSETGELFF
TRBV4-2	TRBJ2-1	TRBD1	.	TGTGCCAGCAGCCGGGAATCGGGGGACAGGGTTTTCTTC	CASSRESGDRVFF
TRBV12-3/TRBV12-4	TRBJ1-1	.	many	TGTGCCAGCAGGTCCCGGCAACGGAGGACTGAAGCTTTCTTT	CASRSRQRRTEAFF
TRBV5-1	TRBJ1-1	.	few	TGCGCCAGCAGCTTGGATCAGGGTCGGAACACTGAAGCTTTCTTT	CASSLDQGRNTEAFF
TRBV20-1	TRBJ1-3	.	.	TGCAGTGCTAGAGACAGGGGATCGGACACCATATATTTT	CSARDRGSDTIYF
TRBV7-2	TRBJ1-3	.	few	TGTGCCAGCAGCCCACGACACTCTGGAAACACCATATATTTT	CASSPRHSGNTIYF
TRBV7-9	TRBJ2-1	.	.	TGTGCCAGCAGCGGAGGTGGGCGAACTTACAATGAGCAGTTCTTC	CASSGGGRTYNEQFF
TRBV20-1	TRBJ2-1	TRBD2	.	TGCAGTACTAGCGGGTTTTCGAACAATGAGCAGTTCTTC	CSTSGFSNNEQFF
TRBV20-1	TRBJ2-5	.	.	TGCAGTGCTAGAGCCCAGTCGGAGACCCAGTACTTC	CSARAQSETQYF
TRBV20-1	TRBJ2-7	TRBD1	few	TGCAGTGCTACCGGGACAGCCACGTCCTACGAGCAGTACTTC	CSATGTATSYEQYF
TRBV20-1	TRBJ2-1	.	.	TGCAGTGCTGATCGGGTGGTCAATGAGCAGTTCTTC	CSADRVVNEQFF
TRBV20-1	TRBJ2-3	.	few	TGCAGTGCTAGCGTGACAGCAAGCACAGATACGCAGTATTTT	CSASVTASTDTQYF
TRBV20-1	TRBJ2-1	TRBD2	.	TGCAGTGCTAGAGAGGGGGGACTAGCGGGTGTCGATGAGCAGTTCTTC	CSAREGGLAGVDEQFF
TRBV5-1	TRBJ2-7	.	.	TGCGCCAGCAGCCCTAACCGGGACCGCGCCTACGAGCAGTACTTC	CASSPNRDRAYEQYF
TRBV10-3	TRBJ2-6	.	few	TGTGCCATCAAGGAGCAGCCCTCTGGGGCCAACGTCCTGACTTTC	CAIKEQPSGANVLTF
TRBV5-1	TRBJ2-7	.	few	TGCGCCAGCAGAACCTCACACGGTTCCTACGAGCAGTACTTC	CASRTSHGSYEQYF
TRBV20-1	TRBJ1-5	.	many	TGCAGTGCTAAGGGGGAGGGCGATCAGCCCCAGCATTTT	CSAKGEGDQPQHF